This T cell receptor (beta chain) originates from a study of blood T cell repertoires in COVID-19. In the study overall: PBMCs, B-cell-depleted T cells, or T cells were the source of the cDNA or gDNA that made up the material.

Under the authors' procedure: Reference gene primer amplification gave nucleated cell count estimates. The table came from immunoSEQ multiplex PCR; TCRdb's copy has only in-frame clones and leaves some out. Clone size and the V and J calls come from that table; the DNA yielded D and trimming. The table includes 400,000 to 450,000 clones, 70% to 90% detected once. Looked up from germline, CDR1 is LGHDT and CDR2 is YNNKEL (reference sequence). V shed 1 base and J shed 5 bases, with 14 bases lying between them. This CDR3 is 15 amino acids long. The chain uses TRBV3-1 (or the pseudogene TRBV3-2) and TRBJ1-1, with no clear D. This TCR was recovered from a woman aged 40 to 50 with COVID-19, enrolled during active disease. The sample comprised peripheral blood. The CDR3 protein is CASSQGRFPRTEAFF. The CDR3 DNA follows: TGTGCCAGCAGCCAAGGTCGATTCCCCCGGACTGAAGCTTTCTTT.